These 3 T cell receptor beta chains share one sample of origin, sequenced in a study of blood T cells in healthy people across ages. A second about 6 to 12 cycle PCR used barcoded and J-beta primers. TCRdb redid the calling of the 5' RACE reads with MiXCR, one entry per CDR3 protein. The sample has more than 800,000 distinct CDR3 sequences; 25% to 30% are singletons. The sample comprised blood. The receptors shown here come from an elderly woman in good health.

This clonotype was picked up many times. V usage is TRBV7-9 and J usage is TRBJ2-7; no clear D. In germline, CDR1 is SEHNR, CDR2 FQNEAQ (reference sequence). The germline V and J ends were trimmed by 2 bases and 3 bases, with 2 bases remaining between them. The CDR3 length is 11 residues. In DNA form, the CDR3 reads TGTGCCAGCAGCTTAAACTACGAGCAGTACTTC. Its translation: CASSLNYEQYF. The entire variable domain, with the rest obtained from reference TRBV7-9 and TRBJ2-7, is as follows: DTGVSQNPRHKITKRGQNVTFRCDPISEHNRLYWYRQTLGQGPEFLTYFQNEAQLEKSRLLSDRFSAERPKGSFSTLEIQRTEQGDSAMYLCASSLNYEQYFGPGTRLTVT.

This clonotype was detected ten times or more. The CDR3 sequence: CASSLGTGNLGEQYF. In DNA form, the CDR3 reads TGTGCCAGCAGCCTCGGGACAGGAAATCTTGGCGAGCAGTACTTC. V gene TRBV11-3 combines with J gene TRBJ2-7; 8 bases match TRBD1. The germline gives CDR1 SGHNT, CDR2 YENEEA. Trimming removed 5 bases from V and 6 bases from J; junction bases left unmatched: 12. This CDR3 contains 15 residues.

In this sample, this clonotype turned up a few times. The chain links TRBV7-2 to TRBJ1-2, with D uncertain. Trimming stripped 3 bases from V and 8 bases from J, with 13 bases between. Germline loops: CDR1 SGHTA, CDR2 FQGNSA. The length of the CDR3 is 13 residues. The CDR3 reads CASSFTGAVGYTF. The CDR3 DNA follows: TGTGCCAGCAGCTTCACCGGAGCGGTCGGCTACACCTTC. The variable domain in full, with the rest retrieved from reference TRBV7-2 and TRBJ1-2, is GAGVSQSPSNKVTEKGKDVELRCDPISGHTALYWYRQSLGQGLEFLIYFQGNSAPDKSGLPSDRFSAERTGGSVSTLTIQRTQQEDSAVYLCASSFTGAVGYTFGSGTRLTVV.